This entry features one T cell receptor beta chain sequence. The antigen is unknown. The data were taken from a study of cytomegalovirus exposure and HLA in healthy donors. Points from the study as a whole: Confirmation in vitro established that three CMV-associated chains were specific for CMV antigens. A later analysis showed that HLA-associated TCR beta chains had undergone more clonal expansion than equally common others.

Losses at the gene ends were 6 bases for V and 6 bases for J; bases not matched to a gene: 2. Germline V gives CDR1 MDHEN, CDR2 SYDVKM. The CDR3 is 12 residues long. PCR employed 60 Vbeta and 13 Jbeta primers. Sequenced by immunoSEQ multiplex PCR; TCRdb stores in-frame clones only, minus some. The repertoire holds approximately 170,000 clones, with about 84% as singletons. The specimen was PBMCs. The chain links TRBV28 to TRBJ1-1, with TRBD1 matching over 9 bases. The TCR sequence derives from a man aged 45 to 65 in good health and CMV-seropositive. The CDR3 region is CASRQGAAEAFF. The CDR3 DNA reads TGTGCCAGCAGACAGGGGGCAGCTGAAGCTTTCTTT.